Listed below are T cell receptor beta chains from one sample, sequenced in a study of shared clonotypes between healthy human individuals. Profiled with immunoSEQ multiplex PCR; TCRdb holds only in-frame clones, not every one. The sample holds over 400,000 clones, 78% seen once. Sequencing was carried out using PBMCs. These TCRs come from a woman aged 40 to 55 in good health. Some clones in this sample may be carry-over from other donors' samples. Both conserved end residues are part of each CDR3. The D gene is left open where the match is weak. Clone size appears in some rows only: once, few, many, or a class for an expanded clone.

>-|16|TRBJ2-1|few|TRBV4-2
TGTGCCAGCAGCCAGAACCCGGGGGCGCTCTACAATGAGCAGTTCTTC
CASSQNPGALYNEQFF
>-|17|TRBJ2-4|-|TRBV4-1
TGCGCCAGCAGCCATTATCTTCAGGGGCAGGGCCAAAACATTCAGTACTTC
CASSHYLQGQGQNIQYF
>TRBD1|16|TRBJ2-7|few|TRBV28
TGTGCCAGCAGTTTAGACAGGGGGCGCCTTAGGTACGAGCAGTACTTC
CASSLDRGRLRYEQYF
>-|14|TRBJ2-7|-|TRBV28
TGTGCCAGCAGTTCCCCCGGGGAGTTCTACGAGCAGTACTTC
CASSSPGEFYEQYF
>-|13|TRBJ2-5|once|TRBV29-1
TGCAGCGTTGCCCAGTCCTTCGAGGAGACCCAGTACTTC
CSVAQSFEETQYF
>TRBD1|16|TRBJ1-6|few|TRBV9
TGTGCCAGCAGCGTAGGGCAGGGGGCGAGGAATTCACCCCTCCACTTT
CASSVGQGARNSPLHF
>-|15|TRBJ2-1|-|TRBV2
TGTGCCAGCAGTTTCAGGAGCAACTCCTACAATGAGCAGTTCTTC
CASSFRSNSYNEQFF
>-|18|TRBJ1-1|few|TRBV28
TGTGCCAGCAGTTTACCTCGCTCGCTTCGGCGGCCCAACACTGAAGCTTTCTTT
CASSLPRSLRRPNTEAFF
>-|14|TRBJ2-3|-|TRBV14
TGTGCCAGCAGCCTAAGAGGCAGCACAGATACGCAGTATTTT
CASSLRGSTDTQYF
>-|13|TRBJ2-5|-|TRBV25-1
TGTGCCAGCAGTGAACCGGGGCGAGAGACCCAGTACTTC
CASSEPGRETQYF
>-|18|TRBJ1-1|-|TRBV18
TGTGCCAGCTCACCTGAAGGTGGGGCCTTGGGGTTGAACACTGAAGCTTTCTTT
CASSPEGGALGLNTEAFF